The entry below gives a single T cell receptor beta chain sequence along with its context. Its antigen is unidentified. Between the trimmed V and J ends, which lost 4 bases and 3 bases, there was a span of 10 bases. Germline lookup yields CDR1 SQVTM and CDR2 ANQGSEA. CDR3 size: 13 residues. Every donor had one or more pre-ART and two or more post-ART PBMC samples. The data are from a study of long-term antiretroviral therapy in people with HIV. About the study: First collections came about a decade before the 2015 immediate-ART recommendation.

Whole-study results and caveats: No data on ART adherence, viral resistance or therapy changes.

It was version v3.0 of the immunoSEQ assay that was run at survey level. For every sample, sequencing targeted roughly 35,000-55,000 T-cell genomes. Clones were read by immunoSEQ multiplex PCR, and TCRdb kept only the in-frame ones, dropping some. Of around 19,000 clones listed, 75% to 90% are singletons. Sequencing was performed on unsorted PBMCs, taken 1.2 years after starting antiretroviral therapy. The TCR originated in a woman in her forties with HIV. The chain is built from TRBV29-1 and TRBJ2-1; D may be TRBD1 or TRBD2 (5 bases each). CDR3 in amino acids: CSVVGTGYNEQFF. CDR3 in DNA: TGCAGCGTTGTCGGGACGGGCTACAATGAGCAGTTCTTC.